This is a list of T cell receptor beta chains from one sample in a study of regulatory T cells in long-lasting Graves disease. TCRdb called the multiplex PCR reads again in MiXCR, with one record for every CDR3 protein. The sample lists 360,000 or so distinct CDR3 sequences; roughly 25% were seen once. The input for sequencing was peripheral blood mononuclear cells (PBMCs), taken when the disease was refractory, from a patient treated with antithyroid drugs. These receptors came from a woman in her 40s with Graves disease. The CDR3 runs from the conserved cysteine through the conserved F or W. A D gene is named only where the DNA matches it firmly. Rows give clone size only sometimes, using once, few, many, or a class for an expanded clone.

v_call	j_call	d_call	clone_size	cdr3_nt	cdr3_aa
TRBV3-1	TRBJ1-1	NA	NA	TGTGCCAGCAGCCGAGGGAGTAGCACGGGGGGCACTGAAGCTTTCTTT	CASSRGSSTGGTEAFF
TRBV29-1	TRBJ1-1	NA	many	TGCAGCGTTGGGTTAAGGGAAGGGACTGAAGCTTTCTTT	CSVGLREGTEAFF
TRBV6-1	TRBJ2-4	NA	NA	TGTGCCAGCAGGCCATCTTCAGGCTCCTCCAAAAACATTCAGTACTTC	CASRPSSGSSKNIQYF
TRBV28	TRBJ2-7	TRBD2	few	TGTGCCAGCAGTCCGACTAGCGGGTGGCCGAGTTTGGGCGAGCAGTACTTC	CASSPTSGWPSLGEQYF
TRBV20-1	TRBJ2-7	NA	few	TGCAGTGCTAGTAAGACTTTCGAGCAGTACTTC	CSASKTFEQYF
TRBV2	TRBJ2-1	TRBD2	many	TGTGCCAGCAAGGAACGAGCGGGAGGTATGGATGAGCAGTTCTTC	CASKERAGGMDEQFF
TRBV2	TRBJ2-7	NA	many	TGTGCCAGCAGTGTCGAGTACGAGCAGTACTTC	CASSVEYEQYF
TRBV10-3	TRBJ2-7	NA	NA	TGTGCCATCTCGGCGCTAGCGAAGAACGAGCAGTACTTC	CAISALAKNEQYF
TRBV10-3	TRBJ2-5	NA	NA	TGTGCCATCAGGTCAGGGGAGCAAGAGACCCAGTACTTC	CAIRSGEQETQYF
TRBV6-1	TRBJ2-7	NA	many	TGTGCCAGCAGGCGCTACACCCCCGGGACCATAATTTACGAGCAGTACTTC	CASRRYTPGTIIYEQYF
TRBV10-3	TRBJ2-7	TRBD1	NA	TGTGCCGCCTCCGGGGACAGACCCTACGAGCAGTACTTC	CAASGDRPYEQYF
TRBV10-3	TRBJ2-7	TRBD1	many	TGTGCCATCAGTCCCTACCGGGACAGGGGAATCTACGAGCAGTACTTC	CAISPYRDRGIYEQYF
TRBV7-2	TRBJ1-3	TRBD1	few	TGTGCCAGCAGCACAGGGGGCTTCCAGGTCACCATATATTTT	CASSTGGFQVTIYF
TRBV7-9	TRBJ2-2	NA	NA	TGTGCCAGCAGCTCGGCTTGGCGGAGGGACAACACCGGGGAGCTGTTTTTT	CASSSAWRRDNTGELFF
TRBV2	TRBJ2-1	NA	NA	TGTGCCAGCAGTGAATTTGGGGGAGGAAGCTCCTACAATGAGCAGTTCTTC	CASSEFGGGSSYNEQFF
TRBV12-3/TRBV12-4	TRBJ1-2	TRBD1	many	TGTGCCAGCAGTCCCCGGACAGGGATTGACTATGGCTACACCTTC	CASSPRTGIDYGYTF
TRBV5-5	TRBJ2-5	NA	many	TGTGCCAGCAGCTTGAACACCCAGTACTTC	CASSLNTQYF
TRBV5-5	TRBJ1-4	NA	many	TGTGCCAGCAGCTTTGGATGGGGATCAACTAATGAAAAACTGTTTTTT	CASSFGWGSTNEKLFF
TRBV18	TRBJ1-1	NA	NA	TGTGCCAGCTCACCCCTTGAGGAGAACACTGAAGCTTTCTTT	CASSPLEENTEAFF
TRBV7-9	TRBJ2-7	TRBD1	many	TGTGCCAGCAGCTTATCCCACGGGACAGGGAGAGACGAGCAGTACTTC	CASSLSHGTGRDEQYF
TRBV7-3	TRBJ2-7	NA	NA	TGTGCCAGCAGTGTGGGGGGGGCGCGGGCCTACGAGCAGTACTTC	CASSVGGARAYEQYF
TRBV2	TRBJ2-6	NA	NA	TGTGCCAGCAGTGAAGGGGGGGCGCCCGGGGCCAACGTCCTGACTTTC	CASSEGGAPGANVLTF
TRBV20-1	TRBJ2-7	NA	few	TGCAGTGCTATCCCAGCAAGCAGGGGAATCGCCCACGAGCAGTACTTC	CSAIPASRGIAHEQYF
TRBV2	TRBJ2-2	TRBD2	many	TGTGCCGCCAGCGGGGAAGCGGTGAACACCGGGGAGCTGTTTTTT	CAASGEAVNTGELFF
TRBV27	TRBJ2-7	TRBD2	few	TGTGCCAGCAGTTTATCGGCGGGAGGGCTCGGCGAGCAGTACTTC	CASSLSAGGLGEQYF
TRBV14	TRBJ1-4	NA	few	TGTGCCAGCAGCCAAGATAATAATGAAAAACTGTTTTTT	CASSQDNNEKLFF
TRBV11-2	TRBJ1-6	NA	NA	TGTGCCAGCAGCCTAGGGGTAGGGGATAATTCACCCCTCCACTTT	CASSLGVGDNSPLHF
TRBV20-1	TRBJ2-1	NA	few	TGCAGTGCCGAAGGTCTAGAATCCTACAATGAGCAGTTCTTC	CSAEGLESYNEQFF
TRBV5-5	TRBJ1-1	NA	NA	TGTGCCAGCAGCCCCGACGGGTATTTTGAAGCTTTCTTT	CASSPDGYFEAFF
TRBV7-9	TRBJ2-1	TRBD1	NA	TGTGCCAGCAGCTCCTTAATACAGGGGATCAATGAGCAGTTCTTC	CASSSLIQGINEQFF
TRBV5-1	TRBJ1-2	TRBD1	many	TGCGCCAGCAGCTTGGCCCTGGGACAGGGGGCTGTTGGCTACACCTTC	CASSLALGQGAVGYTF
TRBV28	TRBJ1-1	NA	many	TGTGCCAGCATTTATCCGGGACATAATGAAGCTTTCTTT	CASIYPGHNEAFF
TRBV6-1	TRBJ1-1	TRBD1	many	TGTGCCAGCAGCACGACAGGGAAAGCTTTCTTT	CASSTTGKAFF
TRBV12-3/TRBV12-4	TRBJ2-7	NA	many	TGTGCCAGCAGTCGGACCACAGGGTACTACGAGCAGTACTTC	CASSRTTGYYEQYF
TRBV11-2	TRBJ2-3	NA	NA	TGTGCCAGCAGACTCATGGGGAATACGCAGTATTTT	CASRLMGNTQYF
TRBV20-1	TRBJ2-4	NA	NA	TGCAGTGCTCGAAGAGGACTAGCCAAAAACATTCAGTACTTC	CSARRGLAKNIQYF
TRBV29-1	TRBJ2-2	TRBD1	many	TGCAGCGTGAGAACAGGGGGCTACACCGGGGAGCTGTTTTTT	CSVRTGGYTGELFF